The T cell receptor (beta chain) described here comes from a study of cytotoxic CD8 clonotypes in ibrutinib-treated CLL. Data came from immunoSEQ multiplex PCR; TCRdb stores just in-frame clones and leaves some out. Among over 7,000 clones, around 80% were seen once, and the ten largest hold 3% to 4.5%. This clone has just one count. From germline, CDR1 is LNHNV and CDR2 YYDKDF (reference sequence). The CDR3 contains 16 residues. J lost 9 bases, V lost 1 base, and 9 bases had no gene match. Sequences were derived from PBMCs, sampled before ibrutinib treatment. This chain connects TRBV15 to TRBJ2-3; 11 positions agree with TRBD1. The source of this sequence is a human donor with chronic lymphocytic leukemia. CDR3 coding DNA: TGTGCCACCAGCAGAGTGGCGGGACAGGGGGATGACACGCAGTATTTT. Encoded protein: CATSRVAGQGDDTQYF.